What follows are 7 T cell receptor beta chains derived from one specimen sequenced in a study of long-term antiretroviral therapy in people with HIV. The run of the v3.0 immunoSEQ assay was at survey level. The repertoire was sequenced with immunoSEQ multiplex PCR; TCRdb's copy has only in-frame clones and lacks some. The sample holds about 14,000 clones, 80% to 90% seen once. Specimen: unsorted PBMCs, collected 0.4 years after starting antiretroviral therapy. Receptor source: a man aged 30-40 years with HIV.

This clone has just one count. In the same sample, other DNA sequences code for this CDR3. This chain connects TRBV20-1 to TRBJ2-3; D remains ambiguous. This CDR3 region has 10 residues. Germline V gene data show CDR1 as DFQATT and CDR2 as SNEGSKA (reference sequence). V was shortened by 2 bases and J by 6 bases, with 3 bases between the two germline ends. DNA for the CDR3: TGCAGTGCTAGACGCGATACGCAGTATTTT. Protein sequence: CSARRDTQYF.

The chain couples TRBV13 to TRBJ2-1; 7 bases are a match to TRBD2. The length of the CDR3 is 19 residues. Germline CDR1 PRHDT, CDR2 FYEKMQ (reference sequence). J was trimmed by 0 bases and V by 4 bases; bases with no gene match: 15. The CDR3 nucleotides read TGTGCCAGCAGCTCATCTAGCGGTGTCGAAGGAGGCTCCTACAATGAGCAGTTCTTC. It specifies CASSSSSGVEGGSYNEQFF.

For the CDR3, the DNA is TGCGCCAGCAGCTTGGAGGGAAGAGGGAGAGGGACCTACGAGCAGTACTTC. This gives the protein CASSLEGRGRGTYEQYF. J is TRBJ2-7 and V is TRBV5-1, with D perhaps matching TRBD2 (5 bases). Trimming removed 0 bases at V and 2 bases at J, with 18 bases between. This CDR3 contains 17 residues. Per germline, CDR1 SGHRS and CDR2 YFSETQ.

The chain employs TRBV7-2 and TRBJ1-2; D gene ambiguous. V lost 5 bases, J lost 2 bases, and 12 bases lay in between. The CDR3 runs 14 residues. Germline V CDR1 and CDR2: SGHTA, FQGNSA. CDR3 residues: CASSAHGVNYGYTF. The CDR3 DNA is TGTGCCAGCAGCGCTCATGGGGTCAACTATGGCTACACCTTC.

The CDR3 region is CASSAAGATVNEQFF. CDR3 nucleotide sequence: TGTGCCAGCAGCGCTGCAGGGGCTACGGTCAATGAGCAGTTCTTC. The chain links TRBV7-6 to TRBJ2-1; maybe TRBD1 (6 bases). Looked up from germline, CDR1 is SGHVS and CDR2 is FNYEAQ. The CDR3 loop spans 15 amino acids. The V end lost 5 bases, the J end lost 6 bases, and 17 bases lay between the germline ends.

The chain has TRBV5-1 and TRBJ2-1, with unresolved D. Germline lookup yields CDR1 SGHRS and CDR2 YFSETQ. Trimming stripped 4 bases from V and 5 bases from J, with 10 bases between. The CDR3 consists of 13 residues. CDR3 bases: TGCGCCAGCAGCCTCCCGGGTAACAATGAGCAGTTCTTC. Protein: CASSLPGNNEQFF.

Only one count was recorded for this clone. V gene TRBV4-3 combines with J gene TRBJ2-7, with TRBD2 as a possible D gene (6 bases). Trimming took off 0 bases at V and 1 base at J, with 13 bases between the two ends. CDR3 length equals 16 residues. Looked up from germline, CDR1 is LGHNA and CDR2 is YSLEER. CDR3 sequence reads: CASSQDMASESYEQYF. The CDR3 DNA reads as TGCGCCAGCAGCCAAGATATGGCTAGCGAGTCCTACGAGCAGTACTTC.